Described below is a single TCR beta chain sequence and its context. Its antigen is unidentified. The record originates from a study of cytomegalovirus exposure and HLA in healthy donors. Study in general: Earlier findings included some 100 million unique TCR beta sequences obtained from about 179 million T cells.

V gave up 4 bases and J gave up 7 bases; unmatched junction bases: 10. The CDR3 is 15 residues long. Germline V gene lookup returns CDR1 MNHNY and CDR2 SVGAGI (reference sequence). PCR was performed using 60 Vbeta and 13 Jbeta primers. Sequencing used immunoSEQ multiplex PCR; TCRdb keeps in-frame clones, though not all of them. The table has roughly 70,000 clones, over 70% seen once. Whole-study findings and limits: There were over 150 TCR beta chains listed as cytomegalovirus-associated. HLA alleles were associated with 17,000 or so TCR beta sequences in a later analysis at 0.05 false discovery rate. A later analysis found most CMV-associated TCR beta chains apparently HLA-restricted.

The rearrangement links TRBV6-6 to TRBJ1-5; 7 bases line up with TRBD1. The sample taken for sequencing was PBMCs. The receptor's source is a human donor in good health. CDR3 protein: CASSFPTGQGQPQHF. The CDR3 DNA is TGTGCCAGCAGTTTTCCGACAGGGCAAGGACAGCCCCAGCATTTT.